The 28 T cell receptor beta chains in this list originate from one sample, sequenced in a study of response to subunit inactivated influenza vaccine. TCRdb re-derived calls from the RT-PCR reads in MiXCR, one entry per CDR3 protein. The data show about 530,000 distinct CDR3 sequences, with around 11% seen just once and 10% held by the top ten. The sample here was PBMCs from blood, taken on the day of vaccination. The source of these receptors is a man between 45 and 60 years old who received an inactivated influenza vaccine.

This clonotype was seen a handful of times. The gene calls are TRBV19 and TRBJ2-7; D might be TRBD2 (6 bases). Trimming pared 3 bases from V and 1 base from J, leaving 13 bases between. CDR1 and CDR2 from the germline V gene are LNHDA and SQIVND (reference sequence). This CDR3 is built from 15 residues. The CDR3, as DNA: TGTGCCAGTAGTATCTGGAGTAGCGGATCCTACGAGCAGTACTTC. Its protein product is CASSIWSSGSYEQYF.

This chain links TRBV5-1 with TRBJ2-7; 7 bases agree with TRBD1. The CDR3 runs to 18 residues. The germline CDR1 and CDR2 sequences are SGHRS and YFSETQ. The V gene end was trimmed by 1 base and the J gene end by 2 bases; junction bases not matched to a gene: 15. CDR3 sequence: CASSLSMRLTGNTYEQYF. The CDR3 region has the DNA TGCGCCAGCAGCTTGTCTATGCGTCTGACAGGGAACACCTACGAGCAGTACTTC.

This clonotype was recorded at least ten times. The chain couples TRBV12-3 or TRBV12-4 to TRBJ2-7, with D possibly being TRBD1 (5 bases). Trimming cost V 3 bases and J 2 bases, with 14 bases left between them. This CDR3 comprises 15 residues. CDR3 nucleotide sequence: TGTGCCAGCAGTTTTTACTTGGACAACACCTACGAGCAGTACTTC. This encodes CASSFYLDNTYEQYF.

The rearrangement uses TRBV9 and TRBJ2-2; no clear D. The V and J ends lost 3 bases and 4 bases respectively, with 13 bases between them. This CDR3 is 15 amino acids long. Germline V gene data show CDR1 as SGDLS and CDR2 as YYNGEE. The CDR3: CASSAIPDRTGELFF. DNA for the CDR3: TGTGCCAGCAGCGCGATCCCGGACCGCACCGGGGAGCTGTTTTTT.

CDR3 sequence (DNA): TGTGCCAGCATTGGAGGCCCGTCAGGGGTTACCGGGGAGCTGTTTTTT. Encoded protein: CASIGGPSGVTGELFF. V and J are TRBV7-8 and TRBJ2-2, with D perhaps matching TRBD1 (6 bases). CDR1 and CDR2 (germline): SGHVS, FQNEAQ. The ends were cut back, 7 bases at V and 5 bases at J, with 20 bases in the middle. The CDR3 contains 16 residues.

This sequence joins TRBV3-1 and TRBJ1-4; 7 bases are a match to TRBD1. The ends lost 3 bases at V and 6 bases at J; junction bases unmatched: 7. The CDR3 contains 15 residues. Germline V gene data show CDR1 as LGHDT and CDR2 as YNNKEL (reference sequence). The CDR3 protein is CASSQPGQRDEKLFF. As DNA, the CDR3 is TGTGCCAGCAGCCAGCCGGGACAGAGAGATGAAAAACTGTTTTTT.

The V and J genes are TRBV7-2 and TRBJ2-2; 8 positions agree with TRBD2. Germline V gene sequence: CDR1 SGHTA, CDR2 FQGNSA. Losses at the gene ends were 4 bases for V and 6 bases for J; bases not matched to a gene: 7. This CDR3 has 15 amino acids. As DNA, the CDR3 is TGTGCCAGCAGCTCCTCAAGCGGGAGTGCCGGGGAGCTGTTTTTT. It specifies CASSSSSGSAGELFF.

The sample holds a few counts of this clonotype. The chain joins TRBV3-1 to TRBJ2-1; 11 bases agree with TRBD2. Germline V CDR1 and CDR2: LGHDT, YNNKEL (reference sequence). The CDR3 loop spans 14 amino acids. Trimming removed 6 bases from V and 6 bases from J; junction bases left unmatched: 4. The CDR3: CASSRLAGFNEQFF. CDR3 nucleotide sequence: TGTGCCAGCAGTCGACTAGCGGGATTCAATGAGCAGTTCTTC.

Only a few counts were recorded for this clonotype. The V call is TRBV6-5, the J call TRBJ2-3, with 8 bases that match TRBD2. J was trimmed by 0 bases and V by 5 bases; bases with no gene match: 13. The CDR3 is made up of 18 amino acids. Germline CDR1 reads MNHEY; CDR2 reads SVGAGI. The CDR3 DNA reads TGTGCCAGCAGTAACCTCCTTAGCGGGGAAGCTAGCACAGATACGCAGTATTTT. Translating it yields CASSNLLSGEASTDTQYF.

The V call is TRBV20-1, the J call TRBJ2-7; 7 bases map to TRBD1. V was pared by 5 bases and J by 3 bases, with 4 bases of the junction left unmatched. Germline V gene data show CDR1 as DFQATT and CDR2 as SNEGSKA (reference sequence). This CDR3 contains 12 residues. The CDR3 DNA reads TGCAGTGCTGATAACAGGGGCTACGAGCAGTACTTC. Protein: CSADNRGYEQYF.

There are a few counts of this clonotype. This chain links TRBV4-1 with TRBJ1-6; TRBD1 agrees at 7 bases. Trimming at V came to 5 bases and at J to 13 bases, leaving 17 bases not matched to a gene. Germline values: CDR1 MGHRA, CDR2 YSYEKL. The CDR3 runs 16 residues. The CDR3 is CASSSAIPGQTIPLHF. As DNA, the CDR3 is TGCGCCAGCAGCTCGGCCATTCCGGGACAGACGATCCCCCTCCACTTT.

J is TRBJ1-2 and V is TRBV20-1, with a tentative D call TRBD1 (5 bases). The CDR3 length is 17 residues. Germline V gene data show CDR1 as DFQATT and CDR2 as SNEGSKA (reference sequence). DNA for the CDR3: TGCAGCGACCCGACGACGCAGGGTTTTGGCATTATCAGGGGCTACACCTTC. Translating it yields CSDPTTQGFGIIRGYTF.

This chain connects TRBV4-3 to TRBJ2-3, with 9 nucleotides matching TRBD2. The CDR3 is 17 amino acids. The germline gives CDR1 LGHNA, CDR2 YSLEER. The V segment lost 3 bases and the J segment 2 bases; nucleotides outside the gene matches: 9. The CDR3 loop reads CASSQESGGITTDTQYF. CDR3 nucleotide sequence: TGCGCCAGCAGCCAGGAAAGCGGGGGGATAACCACAGATACGCAGTATTTT.

The chain carries TRBV24-1 and TRBJ2-1; 7 nucleotides agree with TRBD1. Unmatched junction bases numbered 5, after V lost 4 bases and J lost 6 bases. The CDR3 is 14 amino acids. CDR1 is KGHDR and CDR2 is SFDVKD in the germline V gene. This CDR3 is CATSDPTGTNEQFF. The CDR3 region has the DNA TGTGCCACCAGTGACCCGACAGGGACCAATGAGCAGTTCTTC.

A few counts support this clonotype. V is TRBV4-3 and J is TRBJ2-3; 9 nucleotides agree with TRBD1. Per the germline V gene, CDR1 is LGHNA and CDR2 is YSLEER. The CDR3 length is 14 residues. Losses at the gene ends were 0 bases for V and 14 bases for J; bases not matched to a gene: 9. The CDR3 bases are TGCGCCAGCAGCCAAGAGCGAAGGACAGGGGCCTTGTATTTT. Translation: CASSQERRTGALYF.

The CDR3 sequence is CASSDLRSFYEQYF. Written as DNA, the CDR3 is TGTGCCAGCAGTGACCTCCGATCTTTCTACGAGCAGTACTTC. The V gene is TRBV12-3 or TRBV12-4, the J gene TRBJ2-7; D not resolved. The CDR3 spans 14 residues. Trimming stripped 5 bases from V and 3 bases from J, with 14 bases between.

There are a few counts of this clonotype. The chain carries TRBV12-3 or TRBV12-4 and TRBJ2-2; the D gene could be TRBD1 or TRBD2 (7 bases each). The length of the CDR3 is 13 residues. The V gene lost 11 bases and the J gene lost 2 bases, with 12 bases spanning the gap. The CDR3 sequence is CAGGDSNTGELFF. Here the CDR3 DNA reads TGTGCCGGGGGGGACAGTAACACCGGGGAGCTGTTTTTT.

This clonotype was counted at least ten times. V usage is TRBV12-3 or TRBV12-4 and J usage is TRBJ2-5, with 8 bases lining up with TRBD2. V shed 2 bases and J 5 bases; nucleotides not matched to a gene: 10. The CDR3 is 16 residues long. The CDR3 protein is CASSLLGRGAAETQYF. The CDR3 DNA reads as TGTGCCAGCAGTTTACTTGGGCGGGGGGCGGCGGAGACCCAGTACTTC.

This chain connects TRBV7-9 to TRBJ2-5; D gene uncertain. CDR1 SEHNR and CDR2 FQNEAQ come from the germline V gene (reference sequence). V lost 2 bases to trimming and J lost 14 bases, with 12 bases between them. The CDR3 length is 11 residues. The CDR3: CASSLSWPLYF. The CDR3 coding sequence is TGTGCCAGCAGCTTATCTTGGCCCTTATACTTC.

This clonotype was detected many times. This chain connects TRBV6-1 to TRBJ2-1; 11 positions match TRBD2. J lost 14 bases, V lost 6 bases, and 12 bases had no gene match. The CDR3 runs 14 residues. Per germline, CDR1 MNHNS and CDR2 SASEGT. DNA for the CDR3: TGTGCCAGCAGCCCCGGATTGGGACTAGCGGTTGAGTTCTTC. It is translated as CASSPGLGLAVEFF.

This clonotype has only a few counts. The chain links TRBV5-4 to TRBJ2-7; a weak D match, TRBD1 (5 bases). Germline V gene data show CDR1 as SGHNT and CDR2 as YYREEE (reference sequence). V lost 1 base and J lost 0, with 11 bases in between. The CDR3 has 15 residues. CDR3 in amino acids: CASSLKSQVSYEQYF. The CDR3 DNA sequence: TGTGCCAGCAGCTTGAAGTCACAGGTCTCCTACGAGCAGTACTTC. The full variable domain, in which reference TRBV5-4 and TRBJ2-7 provide the parts outside the CDR3, is ETGVTQSPTHLIKTRGQQVTLRCSSQSGHNTVSWYQQALGQGPQFIFQYYREEENGRGNFPPRFSGLQFPNYSSELNVNALELDDSALYLCASSLKSQVSYEQYFGPGTRLTVT.

This chain uses TRBV20-1 with TRBJ2-3; D is uncertain. The CDR3 has 15 residues. V was trimmed by 6 bases and J by 0 bases, leaving 16 bases between them. CDR1 and CDR2 (germline): DFQATT, SNEGSKA (reference sequence). The CDR3 DNA follows: TGCAGTGCGCGACCCCCTGACGGGAGCACAGATACGCAGTATTTT. Encoded protein: CSARPPDGSTDTQYF.

The genes are TRBV12-3 or TRBV12-4 and TRBJ2-7; D is ambiguous. The CDR3 is 12 amino acids. V lost 0 bases, J lost 8 bases, and 8 bases lay in between. The CDR3 here is CASSLALTQQYF. CDR3 DNA sequence: TGTGCCAGCAGTTTAGCGCTCACCCAGCAGTACTTC.

This clonotype was seen only a few times. The rearrangement joins TRBV27 to TRBJ2-5; D is perhaps TRBD1 (6 bases). CDR1 is MNHEY and CDR2 is SMNVEV in the germline V gene (reference sequence). The CDR3 has 16 amino acids. V lost 4 bases to trimming and J lost 0 bases, with 15 bases between them. The CDR3 protein is CASSSLGYRDQETQYF. The CDR3 nucleotides are TGTGCCAGCAGTTCCCTAGGGTACAGGGACCAAGAGACCCAGTACTTC.

This clonotype was picked up a small number of times. J is TRBJ1-1 and V is TRBV29-1; TRBD1 agrees at 8 bases. This CDR3 contains 13 residues. V dropped 6 bases and J dropped 4; count of bases not matched to a gene: 7. CDR1 is SQVTM, CDR2 ANQGSEA, per germline. This CDR3 is CSVVQGVATEAFF. The DNA for the CDR3 is TGCAGCGTCGTACAGGGGGTGGCCACTGAAGCTTTCTTT.

CDR3 DNA: TGCAGCGTTGGGACAGGGGATAGCAATCAGCCCCAGCATTTT. As protein: CSVGTGDSNQPQHF. The chain is built from TRBV29-1 and TRBJ1-5; 9 nucleotides line up with TRBD1. The CDR3 loop spans 14 amino acids. V lost 4 bases to trimming and J lost 0 bases; unmatched junction nucleotides: 1. Germline V CDR1 and CDR2: SQVTM, ANQGSEA. Drawing the rest from reference TRBV29-1 and TRBJ1-5, the complete variable domain is SAVISQKPSRDICQRGTSLTIQCQVDSQVTMMFWYRQQPGQSLTLIATANQGSEATYESGFVIDKFPISRPNLTFSTLTVSNMSPEDSSIYLCSVGTGDSNQPQHFGDGTRLSIL.

As regards this clonotype: The missing conserved phenylalanine or tryptophan at the end of this CDR3 makes a read error likely. V usage is TRBV10-3 and J usage is TRBJ2-3; TRBD1 might be the D (5 bases). The germline V and J ends were trimmed by 8 bases and 0 bases, with 21 bases remaining between them. The V gene's germline CDR1 is ENHRY and CDR2 SYGVKD. CDR3 length: 17 amino acids. The CDR3 nucleotides are TGTGCCATCTCCACCAATGTAGGGCAGGGAAGCACAGATACGCAGTATATT. It is translated as CAISTNVGQGSTDTQYI.

The V and J genes are TRBV7-9 and TRBJ2-5, with D possibly matching TRBD1 (6 bases). CDR3 length: 14 residues. Germline values: CDR1 SEHNR, CDR2 FQNEAQ (reference sequence). Trimming took 5 bases from V and 4 from J, leaving 14 bases between them. The CDR3 nucleotides are TGTGCCAGCAGCATAACAGGGTGGAGAGAGACCCAGTACTTC. Encoded protein: CASSITGWRETQYF.